These 30 T cell receptor beta chains originate from one sample sequenced in a study of OX40 agonist ivuxolimab in advanced cancers. Profiled with immunoSEQ multiplex PCR; TCRdb holds only in-frame clones, not every one. The sample yields 40,000 to 45,000 clones, approximately 84% seen once. The sample was CD4+ or CD8+ T cells sorted from blood, taken in a trial of the OX40 agonist ivuxolimab. The receptor set was obtained from an adult with an advanced solid tumor such as melanoma, head and neck, liver or kidney cancer.

V is TRBV9 and J is TRBJ1-6; TRBD1 matches at 8 bases. V shed 6 bases and J 5 bases; nucleotides not matched to a gene: 4. This CDR3 contains 14 residues. The germline gives CDR1 SGDLS, CDR2 YYNGEE. The chain's CDR3 is CASTGQGDNSPLHF. DNA of the CDR3: TGTGCCAGCACCGGACAGGGTGATAATTCACCCCTCCACTTT.

This chain joins TRBV19 and TRBJ1-3, with 8 bases fitting TRBD1. The germline V gene encodes CDR1 LNHDA and CDR2 SQIVND (reference sequence). With 8 bases clipped from V and 0 bases from J, the junction kept 6 bases outside the gene matches. This CDR3 has 15 residues. The CDR3 DNA follows: TGTGCCAGTGCTGACAGGGGAAGCTCTGGAAACACCATATATTTT. As protein: CASADRGSSGNTIYF.

This chain connects TRBV19 to TRBJ2-7; D gene ambiguous. This CDR3 spans 16 amino acids. CDR1 and CDR2 from the germline V gene are LNHDA and SQIVND (reference sequence). Trimming left V 7 bases short and J 5 bases short, with 24 bases between. Here the CDR3 reads CASTPTGRPFLHEQYF. CDR3 sequence (DNA): TGTGCCAGTACCCCAACCGGGCGCCCCTTCTTACACGAGCAGTACTTC.

The chain uses TRBV5-1 and TRBJ2-7, with a possible D match to TRBD2 (7 bases). CDR1 is SGHRS and CDR2 is YFSETQ in the germline V gene. The CDR3 length is 16 residues. V was clipped by 3 bases and J by 2 bases, with 18 bases between them. The CDR3 loop reads CASSYLPEGGTYEQYF. The CDR3 DNA is TGCGCCAGCAGCTACCTCCCAGAGGGGGGGACCTACGAGCAGTACTTC.

J is TRBJ2-7 and V is TRBV18, with 10 bases fitting TRBD1. CDR3 size: 15 residues. V trimming: 5 bases; J trimming: 9 bases; junction bases outside the gene matches: 13. Germline CDR1 reads KGHSH; CDR2 reads LQKENI. DNA for the CDR3: TGTGCCAGCTCAGCCGACAGGGGGCGACTAGCCGTGCAGTACTTC. Its translation is CASSADRGRLAVQYF.

The CDR3 loop is CASSSDRGASDEQFF. The CDR3 DNA is TGCGCCAGCAGCTCAGACAGGGGGGCATCAGATGAGCAGTTCTTC. The chain has TRBV4-3 and TRBJ2-1; TRBD1 matches 9 bases. V lost 5 bases and J lost 8; bases outside the gene matches: 10. Germline V CDR1 and CDR2: LGHNA, YSLEER. The CDR3 consists of 15 residues.

The V call is TRBV9, the J call TRBJ2-1; D may correspond to TRBD1 or TRBD2 (5 bases each). The CDR3 spans 15 residues. CDR1 is SGDLS, CDR2 YYNGEE, per germline. The V gene lost 4 bases and the J gene lost 8 bases, with 19 bases spanning the gap. For the CDR3, the DNA is TGTGCCAGCAGCCGGGCCCCAGGGAGTATATATGAGCAGTTCTTC. It yields the protein CASSRAPGSIYEQFF. Full variable domain (rest looked up from reference TRBV9 and TRBJ2-1): DSGVTQTPKHLITATGQRVTLRCSPRSGDLSVYWYQQSLDQGLQFLIQYYNGEERAKGNILERFSAQQFPDLHSELNLSSLELGDSALYFCASSRAPGSIYEQFFGPGTRLTVL.

This chain uses TRBV30 with TRBJ1-3; D call uncertain. This CDR3 is built from 12 residues. Germline V gene lookup returns CDR1 GTSNPN and CDR2 SVGIG (reference sequence). Trimming pared 0 bases from V and 8 bases from J, leaving 8 bases between. This CDR3 is CAWSVPGYTIYF. CDR3 DNA sequence: TGTGCCTGGAGTGTACCAGGTTACACCATATATTTT.

The chain is built from TRBV5-5 and TRBJ1-1; no firm D call. Trimming removed 0 bases from V and 0 bases from J, with 9 bases in between. Looked up from germline, CDR1 is SGHKS and CDR2 is YYEKEE (reference sequence). The CDR3 consists of 15 residues. As DNA, the CDR3 is TGTGCCAGCAGCTTGGCCGTAGGACTGAACACTGAAGCTTTCTTT. Its translation is CASSLAVGLNTEAFF. The full variable domain, rest sourced from reference TRBV5-5 and TRBJ1-1, is DAGVTQSPTHLIKTRGQQVTLRCSPISGHKSVSWYQQVLGQGPQFIFQYYEKEERGRGNFPDRFSARQFPNYSSELNVNALLLGDSALYLCASSLAVGLNTEAFFGQGTRLTVV.

V and J are TRBV5-5 and TRBJ2-1, with no clear D. This CDR3 region has 15 residues. Trimming shortened V by 4 bases and J by 7 bases, and 18 bases separated the two germline ends. The V gene's germline CDR1 is SGHKS and CDR2 YYEKEE (reference sequence). The CDR3 DNA sequence: TGTGCCAGCAGCATCGCTATGACCCGAGGAAATGAGCAGTTCTTC. Protein sequence: CASSIAMTRGNEQFF.

This clone is labeled medium-sized. V gene TRBV18 combines with J gene TRBJ1-2, with D perhaps matching TRBD1 (5 bases). This CDR3 is 13 amino acids long. Germline V CDR1 and CDR2: KGHSH, LQKENI. Trimming took 3 bases from V and 9 from J, leaving 14 bases between them. The CDR3 sequence: CASSPEGSRSYTF. DNA for the CDR3: TGTGCCAGCTCACCTGAGGGGAGTCGGAGCTACACCTTC.

This chain links TRBV2 with TRBJ2-5, with D tentatively TRBD2 (6 bases). The J call may be in error: the DNA end matches TRBJ2-7 better. Per germline, CDR1 SNHLY and CDR2 FYNNEI. The CDR3 loop spans 14 amino acids. The CDR3 DNA reads as TGTGCCAGCACCAGTGGGGGGAAAGGTTACGAGCAGTACTTC. It encodes CASTSGGKGYEQYF.

There are a few counts of this clone. The V call is TRBV9, the J call TRBJ1-1; D is undetermined. CDR3 length equals 14 residues. Germline CDR1 SGDLS, CDR2 YYNGEE. The V end lost 5 bases, the J end lost 3 bases, and 14 bases lay between the germline ends. The CDR3 region is CASRRLTADTEAFF. The CDR3 nucleotides read TGTGCCAGCAGGCGCTTAACCGCTGACACTGAAGCTTTCTTT. The full variable domain, with the rest looked up from reference TRBV9 and TRBJ1-1, is DSGVTQTPKHLITATGQRVTLRCSPRSGDLSVYWYQQSLDQGLQFLIQYYNGEERAKGNILERFSAQQFPDLHSELNLSSLELGDSALYFCASRRLTADTEAFFGQGTRLTVV.

This rearrangement joins TRBV18 to TRBJ2-7; D not resolved. Trimming removed 3 bases from V and 5 bases from J, with 8 bases in between. This CDR3 has 12 amino acids. Germline V gives CDR1 KGHSH, CDR2 LQKENI. The DNA of the CDR3 is TGTGCCAGCTCACCCGAGTCTCACGAGCAGTACTTC. It encodes CASSPESHEQYF.

CDR3 coding DNA: TGTGCCAGCAGTGAAAAGTGGACACAACAGTACTTC. Protein: CASSEKWTQQYF. The rearrangement joins TRBV2 to TRBJ2-5; D perhaps matches TRBD1 (5 bases). CDR1 and CDR2 from the germline V gene are SNHLY and FYNNEI. Trimming removed 2 bases at V and 11 bases at J, with 12 bases between. The CDR3 length is 12 residues.

The chain couples TRBV28 to TRBJ1-1, with D unresolved. Looked up from germline, CDR1 is MDHEN and CDR2 is SYDVKM. This CDR3 has 11 residues. V shed 7 bases and J shed 1 base, with 4 bases lying between them. As DNA, the CDR3 is TGTGCCAGCATAGGGAACACTGAAGCTTTCTTT. The encoded protein is CASIGNTEAFF.

In its sample, this clone ranks as medium-sized (0.01 to 0.1%). The chain couples TRBV21-1 to TRBJ1-1. TRBV21-1 is recorded as a pseudogene. CDR3 length equals 15 residues. The CDR3 region has the DNA TGTGCCAGCAGCAAACATCTGGGAGACGACACTGAAGCTTTCTTT. Translated, it gives CASSKHLGDDTEAFF.

V and J are TRBV19 and TRBJ2-3; tentatively, D is TRBD2 (6 bases). The CDR3 loop spans 13 amino acids. Per the germline V gene, CDR1 is LNHDA and CDR2 is SQIVND (reference sequence). The germline V and J ends were trimmed by 5 bases and 6 bases, with 12 bases remaining between them. CDR3 DNA: TGTGCCAGTAGTCGGACTATAGGCGATACGCAGTATTTT. Its protein is CASSRTIGDTQYF.

The chain has TRBV7-8 and TRBJ1-6, with D hard to call. The CDR3 contains 15 residues. CDR1 SGHVS and CDR2 FQNEAQ come from the germline V gene. V dropped 5 bases and J dropped 5 bases, with 13 bases sitting between them. The CDR3 reads CASSQEGLNNSPLHF. CDR3 bases: TGTGCCAGCAGCCAAGAAGGGCTAAATAATTCACCCCTCCACTTT.

The J gene is TRBJ1-1, the V gene TRBV25-1; unclear D gene. This CDR3 has 14 amino acids. The ends were cut back, 4 bases at V and 2 bases at J, with 11 bases in the middle. From germline, CDR1 is MGHDK and CDR2 SYGVNS. The CDR3: CASSGVRINTEAFF. The CDR3, as DNA: TGTGCCAGCAGTGGGGTCAGAATAAACACTGAAGCTTTCTTT.

The count of this clone is one. This chain links TRBV19 with TRBJ2-7; D is unresolved. Germline CDR1 and CDR2: LNHDA and SQIVND (reference sequence). Trimming took off 6 bases at V and 0 bases at J, with 12 bases between the two ends. This CDR3 has 14 residues. CDR3 coding DNA: TGTGCCAGTAGAGACCTCTCTAGCTCCTACGAGCAGTACTTC. Amino acids: CASRDLSSSYEQYF.

This clone was detected a few times. The J gene is TRBJ2-2, the V gene TRBV7-8; D is perhaps TRBD1 or TRBD2 (6 bases each). V was clipped by 5 bases and J by 4 bases, with 17 bases between them. This CDR3 region has 16 residues. Per the germline V gene, CDR1 is SGHVS and CDR2 is FQNEAQ. The DNA of the CDR3 is TGTGCCAGCAGCCGTGACTTCAGGGGAGGCACCGGGGAGCTGTTTTTT. It encodes CASSRDFRGGTGELFF.

This sequence joins TRBV7-9 and TRBJ1-3; no clear D gene. This CDR3 is 14 amino acids long. Germline values: CDR1 SEHNR, CDR2 FQNEAQ (reference sequence). Trimming left V 1 base short and J 3 bases short, with 7 bases between. CDR3 sequence (DNA): TGTGCCAGCAGCTTAGGACCGCGTGGAAACACCATATATTTT. Translation gives CASSLGPRGNTIYF.

The V call is TRBV28, the J call TRBJ2-4, with unresolved D. Trimming left V 4 bases short and J 6 bases short, with 10 bases between. The CDR3 consists of 13 residues. Looked up from germline, CDR1 is MDHEN and CDR2 is SYDVKM. The chain's CDR3 is CASSSSNRNIQYF. The CDR3 DNA follows: TGTGCCAGCAGTTCTAGTAACAGAAACATTCAGTACTTC.

This rearrangement joins TRBV2 to TRBJ2-5, with 11 bases aligning to TRBD2. Trimming removed 5 bases from V and 6 bases from J; junction bases left unmatched: 5. CDR3 length: 14 residues. The germline V gene has CDR1 SNHLY and CDR2 FYNNEI. The CDR3 bases are TGTGCCAGCAGTCCTACTAGCGGGAGCAAGACCCAGTACTTC. This translates into CASSPTSGSKTQYF.

The V and J genes are TRBV11-1 and TRBJ1-1; D remains unclear. Germline CDR1 reads SGHAT; CDR2 reads FQDESV (reference sequence). The CDR3 loop spans 14 amino acids. V dropped 1 base and J dropped 3 bases, with 9 bases sitting between them. CDR3 bases: TGTGCCAGCAGCTTAGATCGCTGGGACACTGAAGCTTTCTTT. This codes for CASSLDRWDTEAFF.

The V and J genes are TRBV30 and TRBJ2-1; unclear D gene. This CDR3 is 13 amino acids long. The germline V gene encodes CDR1 GTSNPN and CDR2 SVGIG (reference sequence). Trimming pared 1 base from V and 15 bases from J, leaving 19 bases between. Here the CDR3 reads CAWSAGSTTSWFF. The CDR3 bases are TGTGCCTGGAGTGCCGGTTCGACCACCTCCTGGTTCTTC.

This chain links TRBV5-1 with TRBJ2-1, with D unclear. Looked up from germline, CDR1 is SGHRS and CDR2 is YFSETQ. CDR3 length equals 15 residues. V gave up 6 bases and J gave up 5 bases, with 18 bases separating them. The CDR3: CASKGHAVTNNEQFF. Here the CDR3 DNA reads TGCGCCAGCAAAGGTCATGCCGTTACCAACAATGAGCAGTTCTTC.

The V gene is TRBV11-2, the J gene TRBJ1-5, with D possibly being TRBD1 (5 bases). V was clipped by 1 base and J by 6 bases, with 10 bases between them. This CDR3 comprises 14 residues. CDR1 SGHAT and CDR2 FQNNGV come from the germline V gene. As DNA, the CDR3 is TGTGCCAGCAGCTTAGGAGGGGTCAGTCAGCCCCAGCATTTT. Translated: CASSLGGVSQPQHF.

The rearrangement links TRBV7-3 to TRBJ2-1, with TRBD2 matching 7 bases. The length of the CDR3 is 16 residues. V trimming: 0 bases; J trimming: 7 bases; junction bases outside the gene matches: 9. The germline V gene encodes CDR1 SGHTA and CDR2 FQGTGA. The CDR3 nucleotides are TGTGCCAGCAGCTTAACTGGGCGGGCGCGGGGGAATGAGCAGTTCTTC. Encoded protein: CASSLTGRARGNEQFF. The full variable domain, with the rest looked up from reference TRBV7-3 and TRBJ2-1, is GAGVSQTPSNKVTEKGKYVELRCDPISGHTALYWYRQSLGQGPEFLIYFQGTGAADDSGLPNDRFFAVRPEGSVSTLKIQRTERGDSAVYLCASSLTGRARGNEQFFGPGTRLTVL.